The clone carrying this TCR beta chain was seen a few times. This entry comes from a study of T cell changes during pregnancy in multiple sclerosis. Sequencing used immunoSEQ multiplex PCR; TCRdb keeps in-frame clones, though not all of them. The sample holds fewer than 15,000 clones; about 88% are singletons and the top ten take roughly 8.6%. Trimming stripped 2 bases from V and 6 bases from J, with 10 bases between. The CDR3 consists of 14 residues. Germline V CDR1 and CDR2: MNHEY, SVGAGI. The clonotype was recovered from a female donor with multiple sclerosis, enrolled in a pregnancy study. This sequence joins TRBV6-5 and TRBJ1-4, with D hard to call. The sequences come from CD8+ T cells from peripheral blood mononuclear cells, collected in the first trimester of pregnancy. The CDR3 loop reads CASSYGQSYEKLFF. CDR3 coding DNA: TGTGCCAGCAGTTACGGGCAGTCATATGAAAAACTGTTTTTT.